The entry that follows covers one T cell receptor (beta chain) sequence. No antigen is known for it. Together with a sample-barcoded 5' primer, a J-beta primer mix was included in a second PCR lasting roughly 7 to 11 cycles. TCRdb reanalysed the 5' RACE reads using MiXCR and keeps one entry per CDR3 protein. This sample carries 450,000 to 700,000 distinct CDR3 sequences, 25% to 30% of them seen once, and the ten largest clones take around 18%. These data originate in a study of blood T cells in healthy people across ages. The study, taken as a whole, reports: The study found TCR beta diversity correlated strongly with naive T cell percentage. Measured against age, TCR beta diversity per million T cells decreased in a roughly linear manner. Relative to aged donors, long-lived donors carried more naive CD4+ cells and displayed higher diversity. Estimates drawn from one million T cells were deemed to understate diversity.

CDR3 length equals 12 residues. Germline CDR1 reads DFQATT; CDR2 reads SNEGSKA (reference sequence). Deletions cut 1 base from V and 2 bases from J, with 5 bases between. The TCR sequence derives from a woman in her seventies in good health. The sample was blood. This sequence joins TRBV20-1 and TRBJ1-2; no clear D gene. The CDR3 DNA sequence: TGCAGTGCTAGAGCCGTAAACTATGGCTACACCTTC. This translates into CSARAVNYGYTF.